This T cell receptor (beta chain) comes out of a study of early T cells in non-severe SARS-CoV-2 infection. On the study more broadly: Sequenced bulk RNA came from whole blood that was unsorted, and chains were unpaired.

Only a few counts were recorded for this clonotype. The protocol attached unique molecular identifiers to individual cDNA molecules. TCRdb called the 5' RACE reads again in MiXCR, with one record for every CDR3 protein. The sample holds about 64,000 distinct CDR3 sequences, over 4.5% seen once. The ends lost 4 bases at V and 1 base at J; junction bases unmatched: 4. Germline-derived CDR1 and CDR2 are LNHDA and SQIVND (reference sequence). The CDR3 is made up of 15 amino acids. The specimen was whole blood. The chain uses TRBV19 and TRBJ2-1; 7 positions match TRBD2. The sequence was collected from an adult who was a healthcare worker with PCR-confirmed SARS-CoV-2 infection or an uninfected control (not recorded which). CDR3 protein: CASSTGLESYNEQFF. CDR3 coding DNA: TGTGCCAGTAGTACAGGACTAGAGTCCTACAATGAGCAGTTCTTC.